This T cell receptor (beta chain) was captured by sequencing in a study of Graves' ophthalmopathy and Graves' hyperthyroidism. Study in general: Hyperthyroidism is called stable when no ophthalmopathy develops within 18 months of follow-up.

TCR beta CDR3 regions were amplified from RNA transcripts. RT-PCR in the first round used HTBI primers; a second-round multiplex PCR followed. MiXCR, applied by TCRdb to the multiplex PCR reads, yields one record per CDR3 protein. Of about 1.2 million distinct CDR3 sequences listed, roughly two fifths are singletons. The source material was peripheral blood or thyroid tissue (not recorded which). The TCR was taken from an adult man with Graves' hyperthyroidism.

Here the CDR3 DNA reads TGTGCCAGCAGCACCGGACAGGCATCGCTTAATGAAAAACTGTTTTTT. It specifies CASSTGQASLNEKLFF. The chain employs TRBV7-9 and TRBJ1-4; 7 nucleotides match TRBD1. The CDR3 has 16 residues. Trimming removed 5 bases from V and 4 bases from J; junction bases left unmatched: 10. Germline CDR1 SEHNR, CDR2 FQNEAQ (reference sequence).